A selection of T cell receptor beta chains follows, all from one sample in a study of blood T cell repertoires in COVID-19. Data came from immunoSEQ multiplex PCR; TCRdb stores just in-frame clones and leaves some out. This sample has about 180,000 clones, with about 85% found just once. Sequenced sample: peripheral blood. These receptors were obtained from a woman aged 30 to 39 with active or convalescent COVID-19. CDR3s include the opening cysteine and the closing phenylalanine or tryptophan. Fields, in order: D gene, clone size, J gene, V gene, CDR3 DNA, CDR3 protein. The D gene is left open where the match is weak. The size entry is marked missing in some rows and otherwise reads once, few, many or a size class.

TRBD1	.	TRBJ2-7	TRBV27	TGTGCCAGCAGACCTGACAGGGGTCACGAGCAGTACTTC	CASRPDRGHEQYF
TRBD1	few	TRBJ1-2	TRBV19	TGTGCCAGTAGTGGTATCAGACAGGGATACTATGGCTACACCTTC	CASSGIRQGYYGYTF
TRBD1	.	TRBJ2-2	TRBV19	TGTGCCAGTAGTGTGGGACAGGGAACCGGGGAGCTGTTTTTT	CASSVGQGTGELFF
TRBD2	few	TRBJ2-5	TRBV6-5	TGTGCCAGCAGTTTCGGGACTAGCGGGATCCAAGAGACCCAGTACTTC	CASSFGTSGIQETQYF
.	.	TRBJ1-1	TRBV7-8	TGTGCCAGCAGCCTGGAGGGTAGCGACACTGAAGCTTTCTTT	CASSLEGSDTEAFF
TRBD1	.	TRBJ2-7	TRBV4-1	TGCGCCAGCAGCCAAGACCCGACAGGGGGGTACGAGCAGTACTTC	CASSQDPTGGYEQYF
.	.	TRBJ2-7	TRBV19	TGTGCCAGTTCCGTTGGAGGATATGGTGCTAAAAACTCCTACGAGCAGTACTTC	CASSVGGYGAKNSYEQYF
TRBD2	.	TRBJ2-3	TRBV3-1/TRBV3-2	TGTGCCAGCAGCACCCGGGGGGGTGGGGCAGATACGCAGTATTTT	CASSTRGGGADTQYF
.	.	TRBJ2-3	TRBV19	TGTGCCAGTAAGGGGGAGTTTTCTGGTGGGACAGATACGCAGTATTTT	CASKGEFSGGTDTQYF
TRBD1	.	TRBJ1-5	TRBV6-6	TGTGCCAGCAGTCGAAAAGACCCTGGGACAGGGGGCACTCAGCCCCAGCATTTT	CASSRKDPGTGGTQPQHF
TRBD1	.	TRBJ2-7	TRBV27	TGTGCCAGCAGTTTATCGGACAGGGGCTCCTACGAGCAGTACTTC	CASSLSDRGSYEQYF
.	.	TRBJ2-3	TRBV9	TGTGCCAGCAGCGTAGTGGGCTTCACAGATACGCAGTATTTT	CASSVVGFTDTQYF
.	.	TRBJ2-5	TRBV2	TGTGCCAGCAGTGAAATCCCGGACGCGGGGTTCGGGCAAGAGACCCAGTACTTC	CASSEIPDAGFGQETQYF
TRBD1	.	TRBJ2-1	TRBV24-1	TGTGCCACCAGTGAAGTCCCAGGGGGCGCGGATGAGCAGTTCTTC	CATSEVPGGADEQFF
TRBD1	once	TRBJ2-7	TRBV6-6	TGTGCCAGCAGCCGACAGGGGGCGCCGGGCGAGCAGTACTTC	CASSRQGAPGEQYF
.	.	TRBJ1-5	TRBV30	TGTGCCTATGACGTAGACAGAATCAGCAATCAGCCCCAGCATTTT	CAYDVDRISNQPQHF
TRBD2	.	TRBJ2-3	TRBV19	TGTGCCAGTCGTAGCGGGAGGCCTCCCATCGCCACAGATACGCAGTATTTT	CASRSGRPPIATDTQYF
TRBD1	.	TRBJ2-7	TRBV11-2	TGTGCCAGCAGCAACGGCAACAGGGGGACCCACGAGCAGTACTTC	CASSNGNRGTHEQYF
TRBD2	.	TRBJ2-3	TRBV5-4	TGTGCCAGCCGCGCCGGGGGGGACACAGATACGCAGTATTTT	CASRAGGDTDTQYF
TRBD2	.	TRBJ2-7	TRBV27	TGTGCCAGCAGTTTCTTTGTTAGCGGGACAACTCTTGGGTCCTACGAGCAGTACTTC	CASSFFVSGTTLGSYEQYF
.	.	TRBJ2-7	TRBV6-5	TGTGCCAGCAGTTCACCGGGACATCCATCGTACGAGCAGTACTTC	CASSSPGHPSYEQYF
TRBD1	.	TRBJ2-7	TRBV3-1/TRBV3-2	TGTGCCAGCAGCCAAGATCGTCTGCCTGACAGGGGCGATAACTACGAGCAGTACTTC	CASSQDRLPDRGDNYEQYF
.	once	TRBJ1-1	TRBV28	TGTGCCAGCAGTTTATCCCCCGGAGCTACAGGGAAGACTGAAGCTTTCTTT	CASSLSPGATGKTEAFF